Following are 21 T cell receptor beta chains from one sample sequenced in a study of cytomegalovirus exposure and HLA in healthy donors. Primers: 60 Vbeta forward and 13 Jbeta reverse. Sequencing was performed with immunoSEQ multiplex PCR; in TCRdb, only in-frame clones are kept and a portion is missing. Among about 200,000 clones, over 75% were seen once, and the ten largest hold roughly 1.9%. Sequencing was done on a sample of PBMCs. The receptors were gathered from a male donor in good health and CMV-seronegative.

The chain recombines TRBV5-1 with TRBJ2-5; 7 nucleotides match TRBD1. The DNA end favors TRBJ2-7, so the J call may be wrong. There are 14 residues in the CDR3. Germline CDR1 reads SGHRS; CDR2 reads YFSETQ. The CDR3 region has the DNA TGCGCCAGCAGCTTGGCCGGGACAGAATACGAGCAGTACTTC. Translated, it gives CASSLAGTEYEQYF.

This clone has just a few counts. The J gene is TRBJ2-7, the V gene TRBV14, with unresolved D. The germline CDR1 and CDR2 sequences are SGHDN and FVKESK. Trimming shortened V by 10 bases and J by 4 bases, and 23 bases separated the two germline ends. CDR3 length: 15 residues. The CDR3 DNA sequence: TGTGCCATTTTTTACAAGCAGAAGGCGGCATACGAGCAGTACTTC. It specifies CAIFYKQKAAYEQYF.

As for this clone: The sample has other DNA sequences that encode this CDR3 too. The chain combines TRBV30 with TRBJ2-5; 8 bases fit TRBD2. CDR1 and CDR2 (germline): GTSNPN, SVGIG (reference sequence). Trimming at V came to 0 bases and at J to 3 bases, leaving 3 bases not matched to a gene. The length of the CDR3 is 14 residues. The CDR3: CAWSVRGGEETQYF. Here the CDR3 DNA reads TGTGCCTGGAGTGTCCGGGGGGGAGAAGAGACCCAGTACTTC.

The chain combines TRBV7-8 with TRBJ1-5; 8 nucleotides align to TRBD1. Germline CDR1 reads SGHVS; CDR2 reads FQNEAQ. The CDR3 totals 16 residues. Trimming at V came to 5 bases and at J to 5 bases, leaving 11 bases not matched to a gene. CDR3: CASSHQGAQNYQPQHF. CDR3 DNA sequence: TGTGCCAGCAGCCATCAGGGGGCGCAGAACTATCAGCCCCAGCATTTT.

This clone was seen only once. The chain is built from TRBV4-3 and TRBJ2-7; D is uncertain. Per the germline V gene, CDR1 is LGHNA and CDR2 is YSLEER. V was clipped by 0 bases and J by 3 bases, with 9 bases between them. This CDR3 has 14 amino acids. The CDR3 is CASSQELQNYEQYF. The CDR3 DNA is TGCGCCAGCAGCCAAGAACTCCAAAACTACGAGCAGTACTTC.

The gene calls are TRBV21-1 and TRBJ2-7; no check of the table's D call, TRBD2, against the DNA was made. TRBV21-1 is listed as a pseudogene. The CDR3 spans 15 residues. The CDR3 nucleotides read TGTGCCAGCAGCCCTGGGGGACTAGTGAGACGAAAGCAGTACTTC. It translates to CASSPGGLVRRKQYF.

The chain is built from TRBV6-4 and TRBJ2-3; 9 bases are a match to TRBD2. Germline CDR1 MRHNA, CDR2 SNTAGT. V shed 3 bases and J 2 bases; nucleotides not matched to a gene: 9. This CDR3 is 17 amino acids long. CDR3 in DNA: TGTGCCAGCAGTGAAGTGGCGGGGGGGCATTTCACAGATACGCAGTATTTT. Its translation: CASSEVAGGHFTDTQYF.

J is TRBJ1-2 and V is TRBV7-8, with 9 bases that match TRBD1. J gave up 5 bases and V 3 bases, and 13 bases lay outside the gene matches. The CDR3 extends over 17 amino acids. Germline V gene lookup returns CDR1 SGHVS and CDR2 FQNEAQ. CDR3 residues: CASSLPGQGADVYGYTF. For the CDR3, the DNA is TGTGCCAGCAGCTTGCCGGGACAGGGAGCGGACGTATATGGCTACACCTTC.

This chain connects TRBV5-4 to TRBJ1-3; no firm D call. Trimming removed 4 bases at V and 2 bases at J, with 16 bases between. The germline CDR1 and CDR2 sequences are SGHNT and YYREEE (reference sequence). The CDR3 sequence is 16 residues long. The CDR3 loop is CASSRKLGGAGNTIYF. The CDR3 coding sequence is TGTGCCAGCAGCCGGAAATTGGGAGGAGCTGGAAACACCATATATTTT.

The gene calls are TRBV7-9 and TRBJ2-1, with D perhaps TRBD2 (7 bases). The CDR3 runs to 16 residues. CDR1 SEHNR and CDR2 FQNEAQ come from the germline V gene (reference sequence). V lost 5 bases, J lost 0 bases, and 14 bases lay in between. The CDR3 protein is CASSRGGGASYNEQFF. As DNA, the CDR3 is TGTGCCAGCAGCCGGGGAGGGGGGGCCTCCTACAATGAGCAGTTCTTC.

This chain uses TRBV5-1 with TRBJ2-7; 9 bases line up with TRBD2. The CDR3 spans 16 residues. V trimming: 0 bases; J trimming: 4 bases; junction bases outside the gene matches: 8. CDR1 is SGHRS, CDR2 YFSETQ, per germline. The CDR3 nucleotides are TGCGCCAGCAGCTTGGCCCGCGGGAGGGCAGATTACGAGCAGTACTTC. Protein: CASSLARGRADYEQYF.

This clone has only one observation. The chain carries TRBV10-3 and TRBJ2-3; 10 positions match TRBD1. Germline lookup yields CDR1 ENHRY and CDR2 SYGVKD. The length of the CDR3 is 14 residues. The V and J ends lost 8 bases and 4 bases, in that order; junction bases with no gene match: 6. The CDR3: CAIAGDRGADTQYF. CDR3 bases: TGTGCCATCGCCGGGGACAGGGGTGCAGATACGCAGTATTTT.

The chain uses TRBV28 and TRBJ2-5; TRBD1 agrees at 7 bases. Germline V gene lookup returns CDR1 MDHEN and CDR2 SYDVKM. Losses at the gene ends were 4 bases for V and 2 bases for J; bases not matched to a gene: 4. The CDR3 contains 14 residues. CDR3 loop: CASSWGTVQETQYF. The DNA of the CDR3 is TGTGCCAGCAGTTGGGGGACAGTTCAAGAGACCCAGTACTTC.

This clone was detected a few times. The J gene is TRBJ1-2, the V gene TRBV11-2; D gene unclear. Germline values: CDR1 SGHAT, CDR2 FQNNGV. The CDR3 contains 14 residues. The V gene lost 5 bases and the J gene lost 0 bases, with 10 bases spanning the gap. The chain's CDR3 is CASSPRGSNYGYTF. CDR3 DNA sequence: TGTGCCAGCAGCCCCCGAGGCTCTAACTATGGCTACACCTTC.

In the case of this clone: A junction end diverges from the germline sequence, so it may reflect a read error. The chain carries TRBV5-6 and TRBJ2-3; D remains unclear. Germline assignment: CDR1 SGHDT and CDR2 YYEEEE. This CDR3 is 13 amino acids long. CDR3 region: CTSSWPTIDTQYF. The CDR3 coding sequence is TGTACCAGCAGCTGGCCGACAATTGATACGCAGTATTTT.

The rearrangement uses TRBV30 and TRBJ2-5; maybe TRBD2 (6 bases). The CDR3 is 14 residues long. V lost 0 bases and J lost 6, with 14 bases in between. CDR1 is GTSNPN, CDR2 SVGIG, per germline (reference sequence). Written as DNA, the CDR3 is TGTGCCTGGAGTGTACGAGGAGGGATGCAGACCCAGTACTTC. It yields the protein CAWSVRGGMQTQYF.

The CDR3 region has the DNA TGCGCCAGCAGACTAGCGGGGAGCACAGATACGCAGTATTTT. It specifies CASRLAGSTDTQYF. The chain recombines TRBV4-3 with TRBJ2-3, with 10 bases identical to TRBD2. The V gene's germline CDR1 is LGHNA and CDR2 YSLEER. V was clipped by 6 bases and J by 0 bases; unmatched bases: 0. CDR3 length: 14 residues.

The chain employs TRBV14 and TRBJ2-5; D gene uncertain. The CDR3 is 17 amino acids. V shed 0 bases and J shed 5 bases, with 19 bases lying between them. The germline V gene encodes CDR1 SGHDN and CDR2 FVKESK. DNA of the CDR3: TGTGCCAGCAGCCAAGATGGCGTGGGCCTCCCGGTTGAGACCCAGTACTTC. This translates into CASSQDGVGLPVETQYF.

This chain links TRBV11-2 with TRBJ2-3; the D gene is possibly TRBD2 (5 bases). This CDR3 is 16 amino acids long. CDR1 is SGHAT and CDR2 is FQNNGV in the germline V gene. Trimming cost V 1 base and J 4 bases, with 15 bases left between them. The CDR3 nucleotides are TGTGCCAGCAGCTTAGGGGTTACAAGGACTGCAGATACGCAGTATTTT. Its protein is CASSLGVTRTADTQYF.

The rearrangement uses TRBV15 and TRBJ2-1; D perhaps matches TRBD2 (5 bases). V was trimmed by 3 bases and J by 4 bases, leaving 10 bases between them. The germline V gene encodes CDR1 LNHNV and CDR2 YYDKDF (reference sequence). The CDR3 has 14 amino acids. The CDR3 protein is CATSSRSGYNEQFF. The CDR3 nucleotides are TGTGCCACCAGCAGCAGGAGCGGATACAATGAGCAGTTCTTC.

This sequence joins TRBV7-2 and TRBJ1-6, with no clear D. This CDR3 has 13 residues. CDR1 and CDR2 from the germline V gene are SGHTA and FQGNSA. Trimming shortened V by 5 bases and J by 12 bases, and 14 bases separated the two germline ends. The CDR3: CASSLTPAVPLHF. The CDR3 nucleotides are TGTGCCAGCAGCCTCACGCCAGCGGTACCCCTCCACTTT.